Listed below are T cell receptor beta chains from one sample, sequenced in a study of OX40 agonist ivuxolimab in advanced cancers. Produced via immunoSEQ multiplex PCR; TCRdb's table is partial and in-frame only. The sample yields around 47,000 clones, about 80% seen once. This material consisted of CD4+ or CD8+ T cells sorted from blood, taken in a trial of the OX40 agonist ivuxolimab. The source is an adult with an advanced solid tumor such as melanoma, head and neck, liver or kidney cancer. The CDR3 runs from the conserved cysteine through the conserved F or W. D genes are given only for firm matches. Only some rows state a clone size, as once, few, many or a class for expanded clones.

TRBV27	TRBD2	TRBJ2-1	.	16	TGTGCCAGCAGTTTATTGGCTAGCGGGGGAGACATTGAGCAGTTCTTC	CASSLLASGGDIEQFF
TRBV7-2	TRBD2	TRBJ2-7	.	15	TGTGCCAGCAGCTCCCCTCTAGCGGGAGCTCCCGAGCAGTACTTC	CASSSPLAGAPEQYF
TRBV21-1	.	TRBJ1-6	.	15	TGTGCCAGCACGGGCTGCGACAGGGATAATTCACCCCTCCACTTT	CASTGCDRDNSPLHF
TRBV5-1	.	TRBJ1-1	once	14	TGCGCCAGCAGCCCAGCAGGGGCGAACACTGAAGCTTTCTTT	CASSPAGANTEAFF
TRBV19	.	TRBJ1-1	.	13	TGTGCCACCTCGCGGGGTGTGAACACTGAAGCTTTCTTT	CATSRGVNTEAFF
TRBV19	TRBD2	TRBJ2-1	.	15	TGTGCCAGTAGTATAGAGGGACTAGTAGGGAATGAGCAGTTCTTC	CASSIEGLVGNEQFF
TRBV27	TRBD1	TRBJ2-2	.	19	TGTGCCAGCAGTTTATTGGCCCCTGGACAGGGGGCGCTTAAGGGGGAGCTGTTTTTT	CASSLLAPGQGALKGELFF
TRBV29-1	TRBD1	TRBJ2-1	.	12	TGCAGCGTTGTAGGGTGGGACAGGGGGCAGTTCTTC	CSVVGWDRGQFF
TRBV9	TRBD1	TRBJ2-7	few	14	TGTGCCAGCAGCCCTCCGGACAGGGTCTACGAGCAGTACTTC	CASSPPDRVYEQYF
TRBV11-3	TRBD2	TRBJ2-4	.	13	TGTGCCAGCAGCCCTTGGGGGGGAGACATTCAGTACTTC	CASSPWGGDIQYF
TRBV5-5	.	TRBJ1-5	.	16	TGTGCCAGCAGCTGGAACCACAGGGAGCTCAATCAGCCCCAGCATTTT	CASSWNHRELNQPQHF
TRBV11-2	.	TRBJ2-6	.	16	TGTGCCAGTACTCCGGGGGCCCTGGGAGGGGCCAACGTCCTGACTTTC	CASTPGALGGANVLTF
TRBV27	.	TRBJ2-1	.	13	TGTGCCAGCAGTTTGGGTCTGTACAATGAGCAGTTCTTC	CASSLGLYNEQFF
TRBV6-6	.	TRBJ2-1	.	14	TGTGCCAGCAGTAACGGGGGTAGTGCCAATGAGCAGTTCTTC	CASSNGGSANEQFF
TRBV11-2	TRBD2	TRBJ2-7	.	15	TGTGCCAGCACCCCAAACGGGAGGGCCCAATACGAGCAGTACTTC	CASTPNGRAQYEQYF
TRBV6-5	TRBD1	TRBJ2-2	.	14	TGTGCCAGCGGGGACAGGGCTTACACCGGGGAGCTGTTTTTT	CASGDRAYTGELFF
TRBV13	TRBD1	TRBJ1-3	.	14	TGTGCCAGCAGCCTCAGGACAGGATGGGACACCATATATTTT	CASSLRTGWDTIYF
TRBV5-6	.	TRBJ1-5	.	16	TGTGCCAGCAGCTTGGGGCTCCCCGGAGGCAATCAGCCCCAGCATTTT	CASSLGLPGGNQPQHF
TRBV28	.	TRBJ1-2	.	13	TGTGCCAGCAGTCCGGACATGTACTATGGCTACACCTTC	CASSPDMYYGYTF
TRBV10-3	.	TRBJ2-5	.	12	TGTGCCATCAGTGAGATAGGTGAGACCCAGTACTTC	CAISEIGETQYF
TRBV5-5	.	TRBJ2-1	.	15	TGTGCCAGCAGCTTGGACGGGGGCGCCTACAATGAGCAGTTCTTC	CASSLDGGAYNEQFF
TRBV6-5	.	TRBJ1-5	.	14	TGTGCCAGCAGTGAAATTGGTTTAGGTCAGCCCCAGCATTTT	CASSEIGLGQPQHF
TRBV11-2	TRBD2	TRBJ2-7	.	13	TGTGCCAGCAGCCAGACTAGCGCTTACGAGCAGTACTTC	CASSQTSAYEQYF
TRBV21-1	.	TRBJ1-4	.	17	TGTGCCAGCAGCAATTTGATTCGGTGGAAGGGATTTGAAAAACTGTTTTTT	CASSNLIRWKGFEKLFF
TRBV19	.	TRBJ1-1	.	12	TGTGCCAGTAGTATGGTAGGGGCTGAAGCTTTCTTT	CASSMVGAEAFF
TRBV4-3	TRBD1	TRBJ2-1	.	16	TGCGCCAGCAGCCAAGGACAGGGGGGCCCCTACAATGAGCAGTTCTTC	CASSQGQGGPYNEQFF
TRBV5-1	.	TRBJ2-7	few	14	TGCGCCAGCAGCCTACTAGGGGGGGGCAACGAGCAGTACTTC	CASSLLGGGNEQYF
TRBV6-5	.	TRBJ1-1	.	15	TGTGCCAGCAGTCCGGCAGGGTCCGGTTACACTGAAGCTTTCTTT	CASSPAGSGYTEAFF
TRBV4-3	.	TRBJ2-2	once	15	TGCGCCAGCAGCCAAGATTCGAAGGGCAGGGCAGCGCTGTTTTTT	CASSQDSKGRAALFF
TRBV28	TRBD1	TRBJ2-1	.	16	TGTGCCAGCAGTCCCGGGACAGGGGGGTCCTACAATGAGCAGTTCTTC	CASSPGTGGSYNEQFF
TRBV5-1	TRBD1	TRBJ1-1	.	14	TGCGCCAGCAGCTTGGGGACAGGGGACACTGAAGCTTTCTTT	CASSLGTGDTEAFF
TRBV6-1	.	TRBJ1-3	.	17	TGTGCCAGCAGTGAAGCTAGCCCGGGGGACTCTGGAAACACCATATATTTT	CASSEASPGDSGNTIYF
TRBV19	TRBD2	TRBJ2-4	.	12	TGTGCCAGTAGTATAGCGGGAGGCATTCAGTACTTC	CASSIAGGIQYF
TRBV7-9	.	TRBJ2-1	.	15	TGTGCCAGCAGCTTAGAGGTGGGCCCCCGACGGGAGCAGTTCTTC	CASSLEVGPRREQFF
TRBV7-6	.	TRBJ2-7	.	15	TGTGCCAGCAGCTTAGCGGCAGGGTTATCCTACGAGCAGTACTTC	CASSLAAGLSYEQYF
TRBV28	.	TRBJ1-3	.	14	TGTGCCAGCAGCTCAACTTCTGGTGGAAACACCATATATTTT	CASSSTSGGNTIYF
TRBV7-9	TRBD1	TRBJ1-4	.	15	TGTGCCAGCAGCTCACGGACAGGGAATAATGAAAAACTGTTTTTT	CASSSRTGNNEKLFF
TRBV6-5	.	TRBJ1-1	.	14	TGTGCCAGCAGTTACTCCCGGATTAACACTGAAGCTTTCTTT	CASSYSRINTEAFF
TRBV28	TRBD2	TRBJ2-3	.	16	TGTGCCAGCAGTATGACTAGCGGGGGGTCCCGGGATACGCAGTATTTT	CASSMTSGGSRDTQYF
TRBV29-1	TRBD1	TRBJ2-4	few	14	TGCAGCGTTGGTAAAGGACAGGGGGGAAACATTCAGTACTTC	CSVGKGQGGNIQYF
TRBV13	.	TRBJ1-1	medium-sized	15	TGTGCCAGCAGCCCCGAACAGGGCCTTAACACTGAAGCTTTCTTT	CASSPEQGLNTEAFF
TRBV7-9	.	TRBJ2-7	.	14	TGTGCCAGCAGCTTAGCAGGGCCCTCATACGAGCAGTACTTC	CASSLAGPSYEQYF
TRBV7-9	.	TRBJ2-2	.	12	TGTGCCAATAGGGCCAGCACCGGGGAGCTGTTTTTT	CANRASTGELFF
TRBV6-5	.	TRBJ1-2	.	15	TGTGCCAGCAGACTAGGAAGGGGTATCTCCTATGGCTACACCTTC	CASRLGRGISYGYTF
TRBV5-6	.	TRBJ1-1	once	14	TGTGCCAGCAGCTTTGGGGGAGGGAACACTGAAGCTTTCTTT	CASSFGGGNTEAFF
TRBV7-9	TRBD2	TRBJ2-4	.	15	TGTGCCAGCAGCACTAGCGGGAGGGCCAAAAACATTCAGTACTTC	CASSTSGRAKNIQYF
TRBV7-2	TRBD1	TRBJ2-1	.	18	TGTGCCAGCAGCCGACAGGGGGGTCACCCCGTAGCCTACAATGAGCAGTTCTTC	CASSRQGGHPVAYNEQFF
TRBV5-1	.	TRBJ2-7	.	12	TGCGCCAGCAGCCGCGACACTTACGAGCAGTACTTC	CASSRDTYEQYF
TRBV28	TRBD1	TRBJ1-1	.	14	TGTGCCAGCAGGGGACAGCGGATGAACACTGAAGCTTTCTTT	CASRGQRMNTEAFF
TRBV10-2	.	TRBJ1-1	.	13	TGCGCCAGCAGTGAGGCATACCTTAGGGAAGCTTTCTTT	CASSEAYLREAFF
TRBV7-2	TRBD2	TRBJ2-5	.	13	TGTGCCAGCAGCATACTAGCGGGGGAGACCCAGTACTTC	CASSILAGETQYF
TRBV19	TRBD1	TRBJ2-1	.	18	TGTGCCAGTAGTATAGATCTTCCGGGACAGCGATGGGACAATGAGCAGTTCTTC	CASSIDLPGQRWDNEQFF
TRBV4-1	.	TRBJ2-7	few	12	TGCGCCAGCACCGGACAGAGCGACGAGCAGTACTTC	CASTGQSDEQYF
TRBV28	.	TRBJ2-2	.	14	TGTGCCAGCAGTTCTCTGGGGGCTTCCGGGGAGCTGTTTTTT	CASSSLGASGELFF
TRBV13	TRBD1	TRBJ1-1	.	18	TGTGCCAGCAGCCACCCAAGGACAGGGGGCCGTTTGGACACTGAAGCTTTCTTT	CASSHPRTGGRLDTEAFF